The rows below give T cell receptor beta chains drawn from one sample of a study of OX40 agonist ivuxolimab in advanced cancers. Sequencing was performed with immunoSEQ multiplex PCR; in TCRdb, only in-frame clones are kept and a portion is missing. This sample has tens of thousands of clones, with about 89% found just once. The material was CD4+ or CD8+ T cells sorted from blood, obtained in a trial of the OX40 agonist ivuxolimab. These receptors originate from an adult with an advanced solid tumor such as melanoma, head and neck, liver or kidney cancer. The CDR3 runs from the conserved cysteine through the conserved F or W. Each record gives: clone size, V gene, J gene, D gene, CDR3 protein. The D gene is left open where the match is weak. The listing skips clone size in some rows; elsewhere it reads once, few, many or a size class.

abundance: -
v_gene: TRBV13
j_gene: TRBJ2-3
d_gene: -
CDR3aa: CASSLGRQGLTQYF

abundance: few
v_gene: TRBV27
j_gene: TRBJ2-7
d_gene: -
CDR3aa: CASGAALEQYF

abundance: -
v_gene: TRBV7-2
j_gene: TRBJ2-3
d_gene: TRBD2
CDR3aa: CASSPTPGLGTDTQYF

abundance: -
v_gene: TRBV7-2
j_gene: TRBJ2-1
d_gene: TRBD2
CDR3aa: CASSLERGGNEQFF

abundance: -
v_gene: TRBV28
j_gene: TRBJ1-2
d_gene: TRBD1
CDR3aa: CASRDRGIGYTF

abundance: -
v_gene: TRBV7-8
j_gene: TRBJ2-2
d_gene: -
CDR3aa: CASSAYRTGELFF

abundance: -
v_gene: TRBV6-1
j_gene: TRBJ2-7
d_gene: TRBD1
CDR3aa: CASRRGHEQYF

abundance: -
v_gene: TRBV11-1
j_gene: TRBJ2-2
d_gene: -
CDR3aa: CASSLGAGDTGELFF

abundance: -
v_gene: TRBV10-2
j_gene: TRBJ1-2
d_gene: -
CDR3aa: CASSEEGRRGYTF

abundance: -
v_gene: TRBV11-3
j_gene: TRBJ1-3
d_gene: -
CDR3aa: CASSRWGQIGNTIYF

abundance: -
v_gene: TRBV7-2
j_gene: TRBJ2-7
d_gene: TRBD1
CDR3aa: CASSLAGQVSSYEQYF

abundance: -
v_gene: TRBV7-9
j_gene: TRBJ2-3
d_gene: TRBD2
CDR3aa: CASSPGLAGQDTQYF

abundance: -
v_gene: TRBV7-7
j_gene: TRBJ2-2
d_gene: -
CDR3aa: CASSLSGNTGELFF

abundance: -
v_gene: TRBV6-5
j_gene: TRBJ1-6
d_gene: TRBD1
CDR3aa: CASRRTGVNSPLHF

abundance: -
v_gene: TRBV7-9
j_gene: TRBJ2-5
d_gene: -
CDR3aa: CASSLLSQETQYF

abundance: -
v_gene: TRBV6-1
j_gene: TRBJ2-3
d_gene: TRBD1
CDR3aa: CATTGTGMSDTQYF

abundance: -
v_gene: TRBV5-5
j_gene: TRBJ2-2
d_gene: TRBD2
CDR3aa: CASSLGASGTSGVGELFF

abundance: -
v_gene: TRBV5-1
j_gene: TRBJ1-2
d_gene: -
CDR3aa: CASSTGPTYGYTF

abundance: -
v_gene: TRBV10-3
j_gene: TRBJ1-1
d_gene: -
CDR3aa: CAISESSSREGTEAFF

abundance: -
v_gene: TRBV6-4
j_gene: TRBJ2-1
d_gene: -
CDR3aa: CASSLNQEDNEQFF

abundance: -
v_gene: TRBV6-1
j_gene: TRBJ2-6
d_gene: -
CDR3aa: CASVRDRSGANVLTF

abundance: -
v_gene: TRBV29-1
j_gene: TRBJ1-4
d_gene: -
CDR3aa: CSYRGEKLFF

abundance: -
v_gene: TRBV6-1
j_gene: TRBJ1-5
d_gene: TRBD1
CDR3aa: CASRVTGAGGQPQHF

abundance: -
v_gene: TRBV20-1
j_gene: TRBJ2-1
d_gene: -
CDR3aa: CSASKDFPPFF

abundance: -
v_gene: TRBV28
j_gene: TRBJ2-5
d_gene: TRBD1
CDR3aa: CASSSGTGQAGWETQYF

abundance: -
v_gene: TRBV28
j_gene: TRBJ1-1
d_gene: TRBD1
CDR3aa: CASITTGTGETEAFF

abundance: few
v_gene: TRBV11-3
j_gene: TRBJ2-1
d_gene: -
CDR3aa: CASSLEGGDNEQFF

abundance: -
v_gene: TRBV11-2
j_gene: TRBJ2-5
d_gene: -
CDR3aa: CASSPSSTQYF

abundance: -
v_gene: TRBV5-1
j_gene: TRBJ2-1
d_gene: TRBD2
CDR3aa: CASTRGGAEGNNEQFF

abundance: once
v_gene: TRBV6-1
j_gene: TRBJ1-2
d_gene: -
CDR3aa: CASSEEPVYGYTF

abundance: -
v_gene: TRBV5-1
j_gene: TRBJ2-2
d_gene: -
CDR3aa: CASSLVRGSNTGELFF

abundance: -
v_gene: TRBV4-2
j_gene: TRBJ2-7
d_gene: TRBD2
CDR3aa: CASSQDGAGNSYEQYF

abundance: -
v_gene: TRBV19
j_gene: TRBJ2-6
d_gene: -
CDR3aa: CASRTAVRSGANVLTF

abundance: -
v_gene: TRBV5-1
j_gene: TRBJ1-6
d_gene: -
CDR3aa: CASSLVGSHSPLHF

abundance: -
v_gene: TRBV18
j_gene: TRBJ2-7
d_gene: TRBD2
CDR3aa: CASSPQRDSYEQYF

abundance: -
v_gene: TRBV6-6
j_gene: TRBJ2-3
d_gene: -
CDR3aa: CASRAAYSTDTQYF

abundance: -
v_gene: TRBV7-9
j_gene: TRBJ1-1
d_gene: -
CDR3aa: CASSPFHLLRVRDNTEAFF

abundance: -
v_gene: TRBV20-1
j_gene: TRBJ1-2
d_gene: -
CDR3aa: CSAPREGGYTF

abundance: once
v_gene: TRBV28
j_gene: TRBJ1-3
d_gene: -
CDR3aa: CASSRDGVDGNTIYF

abundance: -
v_gene: TRBV5-1
j_gene: TRBJ1-2
d_gene: -
CDR3aa: CASSLAGRGAQGYTF

abundance: -
v_gene: TRBV2
j_gene: TRBJ1-1
d_gene: -
CDR3aa: CASSGVKDASTEAFF

abundance: -
v_gene: TRBV4-1
j_gene: TRBJ2-4
d_gene: -
CDR3aa: CASSPAGFKNIQYF

abundance: -
v_gene: TRBV7-2
j_gene: TRBJ2-4
d_gene: TRBD1
CDR3aa: CASSHRQGAPISLQYF

abundance: -
v_gene: TRBV18
j_gene: TRBJ2-7
d_gene: TRBD1
CDR3aa: CASSPGQPLYEQYF

abundance: -
v_gene: TRBV7-9
j_gene: TRBJ1-2
d_gene: -
CDR3aa: CASGETDYGYTF

abundance: -
v_gene: TRBV29-1
j_gene: TRBJ2-7
d_gene: -
CDR3aa: CSVETYEQYF

abundance: once
v_gene: TRBV11-2
j_gene: TRBJ2-6
d_gene: -
CDR3aa: CASSLERGGGANVLTF

abundance: once
v_gene: TRBV28
j_gene: TRBJ1-6
d_gene: -
CDR3aa: CASTTHTGSGSPLHF

abundance: -
v_gene: TRBV11-3
j_gene: TRBJ2-1
d_gene: -
CDR3aa: CASSLESGSYNEQFF

abundance: -
v_gene: TRBV11-3
j_gene: TRBJ2-4
d_gene: -
CDR3aa: CASSRDHTYIQYF

abundance: -
v_gene: TRBV28
j_gene: TRBJ1-2
d_gene: -
CDR3aa: CASSFRMDGYTF

abundance: once
v_gene: TRBV18
j_gene: TRBJ2-6
d_gene: TRBD1
CDR3aa: CASSPAGGISGANVLTF

abundance: -
v_gene: TRBV28
j_gene: TRBJ1-2
d_gene: -
CDR3aa: CASSFGGDYGYTF

abundance: -
v_gene: TRBV5-6
j_gene: TRBJ1-3
d_gene: TRBD1
CDR3aa: CASSAQLGQGADTIYF

abundance: -
v_gene: TRBV6-5
j_gene: TRBJ1-1
d_gene: -
CDR3aa: CASSYAPPRGNTEAFF